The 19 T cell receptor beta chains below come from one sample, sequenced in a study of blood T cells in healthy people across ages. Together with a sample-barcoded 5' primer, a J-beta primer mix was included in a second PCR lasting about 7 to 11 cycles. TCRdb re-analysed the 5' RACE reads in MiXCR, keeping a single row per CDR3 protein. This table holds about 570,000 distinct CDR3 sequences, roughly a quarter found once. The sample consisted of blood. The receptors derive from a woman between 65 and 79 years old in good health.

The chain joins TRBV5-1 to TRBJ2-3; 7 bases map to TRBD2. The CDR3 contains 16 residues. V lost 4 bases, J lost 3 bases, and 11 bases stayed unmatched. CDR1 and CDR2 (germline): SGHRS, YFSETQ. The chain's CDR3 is CASSRSGGRRTDTQYF. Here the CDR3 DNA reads TGCGCCAGCAGCAGATCCGGGGGGAGGAGAACAGATACGCAGTATTTT.

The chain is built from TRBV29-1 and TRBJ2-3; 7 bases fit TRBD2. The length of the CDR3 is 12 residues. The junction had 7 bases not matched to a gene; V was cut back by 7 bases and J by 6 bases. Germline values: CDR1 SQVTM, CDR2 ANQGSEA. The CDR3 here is CSGGSLGDTQYF. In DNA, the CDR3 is TGCAGCGGCGGGAGTCTCGGGGATACGCAGTATTTT.

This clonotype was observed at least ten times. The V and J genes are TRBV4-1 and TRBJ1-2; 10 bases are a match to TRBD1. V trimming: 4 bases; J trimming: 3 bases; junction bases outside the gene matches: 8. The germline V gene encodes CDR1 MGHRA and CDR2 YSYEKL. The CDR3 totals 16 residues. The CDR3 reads CASSPGGQGGDYGYTF. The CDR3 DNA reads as TGCGCCAGCAGCCCTGGCGGACAGGGGGGTGACTATGGCTACACCTTC.

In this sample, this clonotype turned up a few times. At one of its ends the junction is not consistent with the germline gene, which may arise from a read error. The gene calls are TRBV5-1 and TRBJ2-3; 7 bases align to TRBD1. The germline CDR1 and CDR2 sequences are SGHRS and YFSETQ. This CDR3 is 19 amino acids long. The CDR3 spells CASSWTRDSVGVRTDTQYF. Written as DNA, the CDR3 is TGCGCCAGCAGCTGGACCCGGGACAGTGTTGGAGTTCGCACAGATACACAGTATTTT.

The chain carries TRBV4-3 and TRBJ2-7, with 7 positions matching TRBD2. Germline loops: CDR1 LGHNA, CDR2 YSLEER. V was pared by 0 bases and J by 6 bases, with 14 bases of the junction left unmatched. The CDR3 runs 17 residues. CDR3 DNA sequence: TGCGCCAGCAGCCAAGAGGGGAGGGACTATGCCCTCGGCGAGCAGTACTTC. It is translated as CASSQEGRDYALGEQYF.

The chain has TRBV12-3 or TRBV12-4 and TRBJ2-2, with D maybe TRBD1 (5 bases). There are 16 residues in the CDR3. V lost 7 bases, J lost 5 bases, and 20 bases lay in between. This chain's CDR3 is CASTPLQGKGTGELFF. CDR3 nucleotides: TGTGCCAGCACCCCACTCCAGGGAAAGGGGACCGGGGAGCTGTTTTTT.

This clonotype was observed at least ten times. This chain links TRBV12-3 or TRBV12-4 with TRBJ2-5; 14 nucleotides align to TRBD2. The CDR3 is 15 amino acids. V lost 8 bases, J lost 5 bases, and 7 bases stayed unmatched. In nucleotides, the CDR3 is TGTGCCAGCTCACCCGGGACTAGCGGGGGCGAGACCCAGTACTTC. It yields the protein CASSPGTSGGETQYF.

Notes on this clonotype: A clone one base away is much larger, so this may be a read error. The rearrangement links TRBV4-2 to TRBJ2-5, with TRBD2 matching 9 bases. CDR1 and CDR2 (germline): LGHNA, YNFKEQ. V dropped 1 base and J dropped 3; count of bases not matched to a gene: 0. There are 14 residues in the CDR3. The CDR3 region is CASSQGTSEETQYF. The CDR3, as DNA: TGTGCCAGCAGCCAAGGGACTAGCGAAGAGACCCAGTACTTC.

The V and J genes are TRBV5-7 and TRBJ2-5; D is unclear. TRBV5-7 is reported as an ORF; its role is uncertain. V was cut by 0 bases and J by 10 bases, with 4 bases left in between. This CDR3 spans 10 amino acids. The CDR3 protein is CASSLDSQYF. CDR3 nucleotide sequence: TGTGCCAGCAGCTTGGACAGCCAGTACTTC.

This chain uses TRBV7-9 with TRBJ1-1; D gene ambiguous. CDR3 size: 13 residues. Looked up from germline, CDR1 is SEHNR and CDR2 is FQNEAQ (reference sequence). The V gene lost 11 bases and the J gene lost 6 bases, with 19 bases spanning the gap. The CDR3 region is CAPPGGADPEAFF. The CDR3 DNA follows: TGTGCCCCCCCTGGTGGAGCTGACCCTGAAGCTTTCTTT. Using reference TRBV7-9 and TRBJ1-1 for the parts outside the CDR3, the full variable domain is DTGVSQNPRHKITKRGQNVTFRCDPISEHNRLYWYRQTLGQGPEFLTYFQNEAQLEKSRLLSDRFSAERPKGSFSTLEIQRTEQGDSAMYLCAPPGGADPEAFFGQGTRLTVV.

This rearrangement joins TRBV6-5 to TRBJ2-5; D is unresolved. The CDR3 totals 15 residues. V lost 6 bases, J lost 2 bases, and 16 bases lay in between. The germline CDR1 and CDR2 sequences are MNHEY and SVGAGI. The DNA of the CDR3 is TGTGCCAGCAGGTACCGATTAGACGGTCAAGAGACCCAGTACTTC. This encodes CASRYRLDGQETQYF.

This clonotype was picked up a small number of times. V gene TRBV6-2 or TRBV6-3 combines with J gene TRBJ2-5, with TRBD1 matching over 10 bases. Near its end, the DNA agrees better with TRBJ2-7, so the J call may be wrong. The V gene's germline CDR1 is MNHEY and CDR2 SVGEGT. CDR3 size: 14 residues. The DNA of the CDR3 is TGTGCCAGCACCCGGGACAGGGGCACCTACGAGCAGTACTTC. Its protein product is CASTRDRGTYEQYF.

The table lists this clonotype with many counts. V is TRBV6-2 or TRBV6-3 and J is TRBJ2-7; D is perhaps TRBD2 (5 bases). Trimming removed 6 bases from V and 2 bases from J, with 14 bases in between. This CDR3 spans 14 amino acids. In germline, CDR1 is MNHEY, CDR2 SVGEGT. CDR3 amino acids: CASSRTGTTYEQYF. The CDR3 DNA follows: TGTGCCAGCAGCAGGACGGGAACAACCTACGAGCAGTACTTC.

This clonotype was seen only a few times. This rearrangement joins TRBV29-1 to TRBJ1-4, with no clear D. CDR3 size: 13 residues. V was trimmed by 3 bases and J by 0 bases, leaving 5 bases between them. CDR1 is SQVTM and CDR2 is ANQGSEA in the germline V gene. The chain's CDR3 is CSVDSATNEKLFF. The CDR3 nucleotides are TGCAGCGTTGACAGTGCAACTAATGAAAAACTGTTTTTT.

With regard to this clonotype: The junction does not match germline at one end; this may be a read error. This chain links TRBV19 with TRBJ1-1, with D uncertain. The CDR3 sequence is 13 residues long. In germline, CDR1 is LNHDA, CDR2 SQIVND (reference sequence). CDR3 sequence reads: CASSIRTNTVAFF. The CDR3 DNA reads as TGTGCCAGTAGTATAAGGACGAACACTGTAGCTTTCTTT. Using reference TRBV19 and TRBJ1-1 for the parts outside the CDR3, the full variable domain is DGGITQSPKYLFRKEGQNVTLSCEQNLNHDAMYWYRQDPGQGLRLIYYSQIVNDFQKGDIAEGYSVSREKKESFPLTVTSAQKNPTAFYLCASSIRTNTVAFFGQGTRLTVV.

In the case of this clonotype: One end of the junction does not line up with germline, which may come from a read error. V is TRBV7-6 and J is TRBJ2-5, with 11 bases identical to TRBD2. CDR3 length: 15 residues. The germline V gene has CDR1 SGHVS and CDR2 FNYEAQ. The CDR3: CASSLTSGVQGTQYF. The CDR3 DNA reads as TGTGCCAGCAGCTTGACTAGCGGGGTCCAAGGGACCCAGTACTTC.

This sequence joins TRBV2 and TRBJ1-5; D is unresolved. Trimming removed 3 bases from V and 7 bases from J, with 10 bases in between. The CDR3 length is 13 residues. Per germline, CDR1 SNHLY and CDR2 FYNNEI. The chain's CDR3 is CASSDWSGQPQHF. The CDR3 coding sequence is TGTGCCAGCAGTGATTGGTCGGGCCAGCCCCAGCATTTT.

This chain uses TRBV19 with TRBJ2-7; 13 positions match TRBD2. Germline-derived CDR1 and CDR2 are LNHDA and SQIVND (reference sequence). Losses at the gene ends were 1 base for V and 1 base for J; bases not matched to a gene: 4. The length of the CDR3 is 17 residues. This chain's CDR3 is CASSIGTSGGASYEQYF. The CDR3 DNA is TGTGCCAGTAGTATAGGCACTAGCGGGGGGGCGTCCTACGAGCAGTACTTC.

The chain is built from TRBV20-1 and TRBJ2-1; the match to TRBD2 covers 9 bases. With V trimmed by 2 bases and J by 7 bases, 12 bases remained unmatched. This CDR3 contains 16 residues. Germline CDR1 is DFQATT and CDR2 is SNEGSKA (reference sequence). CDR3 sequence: CSARSRVAGAMNEQFF. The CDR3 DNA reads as TGCAGTGCTAGATCTCGGGTAGCGGGAGCTATGAATGAGCAGTTCTTC.